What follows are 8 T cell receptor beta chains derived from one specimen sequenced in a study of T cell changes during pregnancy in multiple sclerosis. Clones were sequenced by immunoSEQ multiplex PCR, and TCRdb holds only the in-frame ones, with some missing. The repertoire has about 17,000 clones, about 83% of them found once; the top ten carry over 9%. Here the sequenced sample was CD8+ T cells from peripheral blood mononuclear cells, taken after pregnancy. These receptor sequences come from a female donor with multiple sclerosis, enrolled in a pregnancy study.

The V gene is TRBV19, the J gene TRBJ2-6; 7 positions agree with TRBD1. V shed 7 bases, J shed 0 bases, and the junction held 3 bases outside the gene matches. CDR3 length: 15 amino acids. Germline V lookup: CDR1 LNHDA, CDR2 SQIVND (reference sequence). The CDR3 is CASKAGGSGANVLTF. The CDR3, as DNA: TGTGCCAGTAAAGCAGGGGGCTCTGGGGCCAACGTCCTGACTTTC.

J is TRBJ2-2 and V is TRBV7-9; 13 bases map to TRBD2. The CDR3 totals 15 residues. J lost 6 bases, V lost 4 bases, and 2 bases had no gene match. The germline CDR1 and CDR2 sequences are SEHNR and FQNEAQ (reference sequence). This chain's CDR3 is CASSSGLAGPGELFF. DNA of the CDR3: TGTGCCAGCAGCTCGGGACTAGCGGGGCCCGGGGAGCTGTTTTTT.

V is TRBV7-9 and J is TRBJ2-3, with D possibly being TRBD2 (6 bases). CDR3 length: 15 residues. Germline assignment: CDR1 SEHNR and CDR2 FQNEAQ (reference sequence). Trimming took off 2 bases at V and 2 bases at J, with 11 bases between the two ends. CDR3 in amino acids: CASSLFSGSTDTQYF. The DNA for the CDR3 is TGTGCCAGCAGCTTATTTAGCGGATCCACAGATACGCAGTATTTT.

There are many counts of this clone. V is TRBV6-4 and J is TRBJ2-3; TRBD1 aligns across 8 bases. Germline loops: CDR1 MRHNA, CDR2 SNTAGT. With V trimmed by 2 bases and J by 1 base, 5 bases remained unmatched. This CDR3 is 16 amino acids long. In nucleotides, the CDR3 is TGTGCCAGCAGTGACGGAGGACAGGGAGGCACAGATACGCAGTATTTT. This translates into CASSDGGQGGTDTQYF.

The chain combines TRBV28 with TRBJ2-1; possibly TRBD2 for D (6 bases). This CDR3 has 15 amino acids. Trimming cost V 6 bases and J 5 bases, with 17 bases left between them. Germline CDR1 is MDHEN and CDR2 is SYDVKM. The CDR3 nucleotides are TGTGCCAGCAGATCGCCGGGACTGGGGGACAATGAGCAGTTCTTC. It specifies CASRSPGLGDNEQFF.

CDR3 amino acids: CASSPSGLAGATDTQYF. For the CDR3, the DNA is TGTGCCAGCTCACCATCCGGACTAGCGGGGGCCACAGATACGCAGTATTTT. The chain carries TRBV18 and TRBJ2-3; 13 positions match TRBD2. Trimming cost V 2 bases and J 2 bases; bases outside gene matches: 4. CDR1 and CDR2 (germline): KGHSH, LQKENI. The length of the CDR3 is 17 residues.

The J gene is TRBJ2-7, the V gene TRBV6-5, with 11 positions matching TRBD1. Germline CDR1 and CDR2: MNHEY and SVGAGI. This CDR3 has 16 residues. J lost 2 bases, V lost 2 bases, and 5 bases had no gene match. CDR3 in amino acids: CASSYGTGQGAYEQYF. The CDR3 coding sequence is TGTGCCAGCAGTTACGGGACGGGACAGGGGGCCTACGAGCAGTACTTC.

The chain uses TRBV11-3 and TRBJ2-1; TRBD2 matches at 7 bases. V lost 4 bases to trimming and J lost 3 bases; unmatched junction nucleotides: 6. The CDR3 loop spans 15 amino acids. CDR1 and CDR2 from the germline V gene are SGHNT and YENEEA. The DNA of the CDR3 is TGTGCCAGCAGCTCCCGCGGGGGTGGCTACAATGAGCAGTTCTTC. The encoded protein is CASSSRGGGYNEQFF.